A selection of T cell receptor beta chains follows, all from one sample in a study of Graves' ophthalmopathy and Graves' hyperthyroidism. TCRdb re-called the multiplex PCR reads with MiXCR, one entry per CDR3 protein. The data show around 400,000 distinct CDR3 sequences, 18% seen once. The specimen sequenced was peripheral blood. The origin of the receptors is a woman aged 18-30 years with Graves' ophthalmopathy. Both conserved end residues are part of each CDR3. A D gene is named only where the DNA matches it firmly. A row's size may be missing; if present it is once, few, many or a size class.

15	TRBD1	many	TRBV6-5	TRBJ2-7	TGTGCCAGCAGTTACTCTGGGACAGGTCCCTACGAGCAGTACTTC	CASSYSGTGPYEQYF
15	-	many	TRBV7-2	TRBJ2-2	TGTGCCAGCACCCGAGTGAGGAGTAACACCGGGGAGCTGTTTTTT	CASTRVRSNTGELFF
15	TRBD1	-	TRBV12-3/TRBV12-4	TRBJ2-7	TGTGCCAGCAGGACCGGGACAGGGAAAATGAACGAGCAGTACTTC	CASRTGTGKMNEQYF
11	-	-	TRBV20-1	TRBJ1-1	TGCAGCGCAAGACGGTCCACTGAAGCTTTCTTT	CSARRSTEAFF
14	TRBD2	many	TRBV20-1	TRBJ2-7	TGCAGTGCTAGCGCGGGACTACCAAGCGGGGAGCAGTACTTC	CSASAGLPSGEQYF
15	-	many	TRBV30	TRBJ1-1	TGTGCCTGGAGCCTCCACTTTCTCCCAAACACTGAAGCTTTCTTT	CAWSLHFLPNTEAFF
14	-	-	TRBV6-5	TRBJ2-7	TGTGCCAGCAGTTATGAAGGAGGAAACTACGAGCAGTACTTC	CASSYEGGNYEQYF
13	TRBD1	many	TRBV6-2/TRBV6-3	TRBJ1-1	TGTGCCAGCAGTTACTACAGGGGCACTGAAGCTTTCTTT	CASSYYRGTEAFF
14	-	many	TRBV27	TRBJ1-3	TGTGCCAGCAGAGGGAGTCTCTCTGGAAACACCATATATTTT	CASRGSLSGNTIYF
15	TRBD1	-	TRBV6-2/TRBV6-3	TRBJ1-1	TGTGCCAGCAGTTACGAGGCAGGGGGCACCACTGAAGCTTTCTTT	CASSYEAGGTTEAFF
14	TRBD1	many	TRBV6-1	TRBJ1-2	TGTGCCAGCAGCCCGGACAGGGGGCCATATGGCTACACCTTC	CASSPDRGPYGYTF
14	-	many	TRBV28	TRBJ2-7	TGTGCCAGCAGTTTATGGTACAGCTCCTACGAGCAGTACTTC	CASSLWYSSYEQYF
13	-	-	TRBV12-3/TRBV12-4	TRBJ2-5	TGTGCCAGCACTGCCAACCGCCAAGAGACCCAGTACTTC	CASTANRQETQYF
17	-	many	TRBV28	TRBJ1-5	TGTGCCAGCACCCTATCTTTTGGGAGGGATCGAAATCAGCCCCAGCATTTT	CASTLSFGRDRNQPQHF
13	-	many	TRBV7-2	TRBJ2-3	TGTGCCAGCACTCCGGGATCCACAGATACGCAGTATTTT	CASTPGSTDTQYF
15	-	many	TRBV19	TRBJ2-7	TGTGCCAGTAGTATAGGGGACGGAGCCACCTACGAGCAGTACTTC	CASSIGDGATYEQYF
17	TRBD2	once	TRBV4-1	TRBJ2-2	TGCGCCAGCAGCCATTTTCGGGGGGGGAAGAACACCGGGGAGCTGTTTTTT	CASSHFRGGKNTGELFF
11	-	many	TRBV6-5	TRBJ2-7	TGTGCCAGCAGGAGTAACTACGAGCAGTACTTC	CASRSNYEQYF
15	TRBD1	-	TRBV6-2/TRBV6-3	TRBJ1-5	TGTGCCAGCAGTTACTCCACCGGGACAGCCGCGCCCCAGCATTTT	CASSYSTGTAAPQHF
14	-	many	TRBV7-3	TRBJ2-3	TGTGCCAGCAGCTTGATCGGTAGCACAGATACGCAGTATTTT	CASSLIGSTDTQYF
16	-	many	TRBV5-1	TRBJ2-7	TGCGCCAGCAGCCAACAACCCTGGACTTCCTCCTACGAGCAGTACTTC	CASSQQPWTSSYEQYF
19	TRBD1	many	TRBV12-3/TRBV12-4	TRBJ1-5	TGTGCCAGCAGTTTCCTGGCCCTGGGACAGGGCGATCCCAATCAGCCCCAGCATTTT	CASSFLALGQGDPNQPQHF